This entry features one TCR beta chain sequence. The antigen remains undetermined. This sample is part of a study of cytomegalovirus exposure and HLA in healthy donors. Turning to the study itself: Among 398 genotyped donors, 80% to 90% fell in the Caucasian-associated ancestry cluster.

Vbeta (60) and Jbeta (13) primers were used in the PCR. Using immunoSEQ multiplex PCR, the repertoire was profiled, and TCRdb retains in-frame clones only, with some absent. The sample carries around 62,000 clones, roughly 80% recorded once. Germline loops: CDR1 SGHNT, CDR2 YYREEE (reference sequence). This CDR3 region has 16 residues. Study conclusions and caveats: Within an earlier analysis, most TCR beta V segments proved productive either about 87% or about 30% of the time. A later analysis associated 16,951 TCR beta sequences with HLA alleles at a 0.05 false discovery rate. TCR sequences were mostly rare, though some public TCRs occurred in many donors.

The chain carries TRBV5-4 and TRBJ2-5; 8 nucleotides match TRBD2. The DNA end is more similar to TRBJ2-7, so the J call may be wrong. Sample: PBMCs. The clonotype originates from a male donor in good health and CMV-seropositive. The CDR3 loop reads CASSLRRGGMLDEQYF. Here the CDR3 DNA reads TGTGCCAGCAGCTTGAGGCGCGGGGGGATGCTTGACGAGCAGTACTTC.